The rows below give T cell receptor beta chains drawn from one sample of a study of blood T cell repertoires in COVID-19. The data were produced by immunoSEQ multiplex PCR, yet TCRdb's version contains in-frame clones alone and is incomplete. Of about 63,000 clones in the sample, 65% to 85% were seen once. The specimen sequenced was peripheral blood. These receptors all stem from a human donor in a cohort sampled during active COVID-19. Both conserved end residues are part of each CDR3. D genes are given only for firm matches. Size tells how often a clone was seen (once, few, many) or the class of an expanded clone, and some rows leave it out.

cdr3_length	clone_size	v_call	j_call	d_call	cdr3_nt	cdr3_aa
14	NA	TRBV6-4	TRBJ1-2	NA	TGTGCCAGCAGTCCCCAGGCGGGGCTTTATGGCTACACCTTC	CASSPQAGLYGYTF
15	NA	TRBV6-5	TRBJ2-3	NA	TGTGCCAGGCTTTTTTCCGGGGGTAGCACAGATACGCAGTATTTT	CARLFSGGSTDTQYF
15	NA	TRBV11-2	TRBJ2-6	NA	TGTGCCAGCAGCCCGCAGGCTTCTGGGGCCAACGTCCTGACTTTC	CASSPQASGANVLTF
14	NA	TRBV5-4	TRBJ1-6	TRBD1	TGTGCCAGCAGCTTAAACAGGGGGAATTCACCCCTCCACTTT	CASSLNRGNSPLHF
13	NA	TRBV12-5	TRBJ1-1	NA	TGTGCTAGTGGCGGGACTATGAACACTGAAGCTTTCTTT	CASGGTMNTEAFF
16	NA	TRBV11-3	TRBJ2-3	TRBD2	TGTGCCAGCAGCCTTGGCCTGCGGGGGGGCCTCGATACGCAGTATTTT	CASSLGLRGGLDTQYF
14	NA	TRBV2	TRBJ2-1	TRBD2	TGTGCCGGAGGTAGCGGGAGGTTCTACAATGAGCAGTTCTTC	CAGGSGRFYNEQFF
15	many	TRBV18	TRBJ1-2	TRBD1	TGTGCCAGCTCCCTCGACAGGGGGCAGGGCTATGGCTACACCTTC	CASSLDRGQGYGYTF
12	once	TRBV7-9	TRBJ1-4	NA	TGTGCCAGCAGCTCCGGTAATGAAAAACTGTTTTTT	CASSSGNEKLFF
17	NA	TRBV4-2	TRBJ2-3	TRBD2	TGTGCCAGCAGCCAAGATATGACGGGGGGGAGCACAGATACGCAGTATTTT	CASSQDMTGGSTDTQYF
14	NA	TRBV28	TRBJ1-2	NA	TGTGCCAGCAGTCCCCTCGGCAGGGTCGGCGGCTACACCTTC	CASSPLGRVGGYTF
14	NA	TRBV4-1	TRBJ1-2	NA	TGCGCCAGCACGGCGGGGCAGGGTTCGGCGGGCTACACCTTC	CASTAGQGSAGYTF
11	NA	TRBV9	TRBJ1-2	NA	TGTGCCAGCAGCCGGGACTATGGCTACACCTTC	CASSRDYGYTF
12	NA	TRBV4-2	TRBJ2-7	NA	TGTGCCAGCAGCCAGGTCGGGGACGAGCAGTACTTC	CASSQVGDEQYF
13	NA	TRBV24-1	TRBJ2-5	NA	TGTGCCACCAGTGATGGTGGGGAGGAGACCCAGTACTTC	CATSDGGEETQYF
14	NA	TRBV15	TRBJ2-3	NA	TGTGCCACCAGCAAAAACGGAGGAGTAGATACGCAGTATTTT	CATSKNGGVDTQYF
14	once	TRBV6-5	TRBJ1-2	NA	TGTGCCAGCAGTTACTCGCCAGGGCCCTATGGCTACACCTTC	CASSYSPGPYGYTF
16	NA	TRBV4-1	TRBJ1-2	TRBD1	TGCGCCAGCAGCCAAGACAGGACAGGGTTTCCATATGGCTACACCTTC	CASSQDRTGFPYGYTF
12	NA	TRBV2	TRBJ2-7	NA	TGTGCCAGCTGGCGGGACCCCTACGAGCAGTACTTC	CASWRDPYEQYF
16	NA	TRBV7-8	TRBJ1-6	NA	TGTGCCAGCAGCCCCCATGAGGGACTCTCATATTCACCCCTCCACTTT	CASSPHEGLSYSPLHF
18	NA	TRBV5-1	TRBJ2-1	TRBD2	TGCGCCAGCAGTAAGCAAACCCGGACTAGCGGAGCCGTCAATGAGCAGTTCTTC	CASSKQTRTSGAVNEQFF
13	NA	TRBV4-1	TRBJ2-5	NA	TGCGCCAGCAGCCATCTCCTCGTGGAGACCCAGTACTTC	CASSHLLVETQYF
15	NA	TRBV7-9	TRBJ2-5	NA	TGTGCCAGCAGCTTGCTTCAGGGTCAGGGGGAGACCCAGTACTTC	CASSLLQGQGETQYF
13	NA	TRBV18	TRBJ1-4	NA	TGTGCCAGCGCCGGGGGGATCGACGAAAAACTGTTTTTT	CASAGGIDEKLFF
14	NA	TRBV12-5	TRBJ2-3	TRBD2	TGTGCTAGTGGGACTAGCGGGGGCACAGATACGCAGTATTTT	CASGTSGGTDTQYF
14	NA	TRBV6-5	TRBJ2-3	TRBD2	TGTGCCAGCAGACCGGGACTATACACAGATACGCAGTATTTT	CASRPGLYTDTQYF
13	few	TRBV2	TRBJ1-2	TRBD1	TGTGCCAGCAGTGAGACAGGGGCCAGAGGCTACACCTTC	CASSETGARGYTF
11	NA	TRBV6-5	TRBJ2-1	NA	TGTGCCAGCCTAGCTTACAATGAGCAGTTCTTC	CASLAYNEQFF
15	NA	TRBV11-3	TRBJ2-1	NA	TGTGCCAGCAGCTTCTACTACCATGAACGCAATGAGCAGTTCTTC	CASSFYYHERNEQFF
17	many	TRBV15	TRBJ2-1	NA	TGTGCCACCAGCAGAGATCTCCGGGATATATCCTACAATGAGCAGTTCTTC	CATSRDLRDISYNEQFF
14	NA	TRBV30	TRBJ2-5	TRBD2	TGTGCCTGGTGTCCCGGCGGGGGACAAGAGACCCAGTACTTC	CAWCPGGGQETQYF
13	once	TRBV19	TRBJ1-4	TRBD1	TGTGCCAGTAGTATGGGACAGAGGGAAAAACTGTTTTTT	CASSMGQREKLFF
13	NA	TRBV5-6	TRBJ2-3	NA	TGTGCCAGCAGCTTGCCTGGCACAGATACGCAGTATTTT	CASSLPGTDTQYF
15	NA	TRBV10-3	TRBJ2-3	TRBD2	TGTGCCATCACAGGTGGCGGGAGGGCCGAAGATACGCAGTATTTT	CAITGGGRAEDTQYF
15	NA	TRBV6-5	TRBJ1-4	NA	TGTGCCAGCACCCTAGACGGGGTTCCCGGCGAAAAACTGTTTTTT	CASTLDGVPGEKLFF
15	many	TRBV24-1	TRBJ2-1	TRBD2	TGTGCCACCAGTGATTCTAGCGGGGGGAACAATGAGCAGTTCTTC	CATSDSSGGNNEQFF
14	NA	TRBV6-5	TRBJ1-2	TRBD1	TGTGCCAGCAGCCGACAGGGGAGGGCCTATGGCTACACCTTC	CASSRQGRAYGYTF
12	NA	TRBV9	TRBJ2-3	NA	TGTGCCAGCAGCCCCCTAGACAGAACGCAGTATTTT	CASSPLDRTQYF
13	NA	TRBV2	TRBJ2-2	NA	TGTGCCAGCAAGAGAGGGATGGGCGGGGAGCTGTTTTTT	CASKRGMGGELFF
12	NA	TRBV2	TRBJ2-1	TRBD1	TGTGCCAGCAGAGGATGGGGGACAGCTCAGTTCTTC	CASRGWGTAQFF
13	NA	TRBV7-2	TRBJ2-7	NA	TGTGCCAGCAGCTTAAAGCCCCTCCACGAGCAGTACTTC	CASSLKPLHEQYF
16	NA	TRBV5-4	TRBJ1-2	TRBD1	TGTGCCAGCACCCTTTATTCTAGGACAGGGGTTTATGGCTACACCTTC	CASTLYSRTGVYGYTF
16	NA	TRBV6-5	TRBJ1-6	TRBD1	TGTGCCAGCAGTTCACACCCGGGCAGGGGGACTTCACCCCTCCACTTT	CASSSHPGRGTSPLHF
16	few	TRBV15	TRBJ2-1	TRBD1	TGTGCCACCAGCAGAGATCTGTACAGGGGGTCCTATGAGCAGTTCTTC	CATSRDLYRGSYEQFF
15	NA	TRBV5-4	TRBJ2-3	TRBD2	TGTGCCAGCAGTTTAGCGGGGGCCAGGGTAGATACGCAGTATTTT	CASSLAGARVDTQYF
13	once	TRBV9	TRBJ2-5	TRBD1	TGTGCCAGCAGCGTCGGACAGGGCGAGACCCAGTACTTC	CASSVGQGETQYF
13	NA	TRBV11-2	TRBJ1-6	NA	TGTGCCAGCGTAGCCGCATATAATTCACCCCTCCACTTT	CASVAAYNSPLHF
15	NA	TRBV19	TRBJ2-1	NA	TGTGCCAGTAGGGGCATTAGGGGGGGGCGAAATGAGCAGTTCTTC	CASRGIRGGRNEQFF